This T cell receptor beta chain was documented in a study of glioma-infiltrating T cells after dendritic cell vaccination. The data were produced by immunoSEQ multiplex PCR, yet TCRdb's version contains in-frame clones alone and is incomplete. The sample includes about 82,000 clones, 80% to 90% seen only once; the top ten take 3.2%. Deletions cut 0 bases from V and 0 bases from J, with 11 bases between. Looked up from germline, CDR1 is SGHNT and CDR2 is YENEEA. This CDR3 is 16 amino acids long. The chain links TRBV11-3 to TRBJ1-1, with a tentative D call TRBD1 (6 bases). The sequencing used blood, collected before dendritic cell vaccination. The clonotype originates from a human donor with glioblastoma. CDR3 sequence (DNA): TGTGCCAGCAGCTTAGAGGACGACAGGCTGAACACTGAAGCTTTCTTT. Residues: CASSLEDDRLNTEAFF.